These 26 T cell receptor beta chains were sequenced from one sample in a study of blood T cell repertoires in COVID-19. Method: immunoSEQ multiplex PCR; TCRdb's copy keeps in-frame clones and lacks some. The repertoire holds roughly 110,000 clones, with more than 85% as singletons. Material for sequencing was peripheral blood. Receptors were obtained from a human donor with acute or convalescent COVID-19. The donor label of this sample is uncertain.

In the case of this clone: The sample holds other DNA sequences that translate to the same CDR3. V gene TRBV28 combines with J gene TRBJ1-2, with unresolved D. The CDR3 runs 13 residues. V was shortened by 0 bases and J by 6 bases, with 8 bases between the two germline ends. Germline V gives CDR1 MDHEN, CDR2 SYDVKM. This CDR3 is CASSLWGRDGYTF. CDR3 bases: TGTGCCAGCAGTTTATGGGGGAGGGATGGCTACACCTTC.

V and J are TRBV28 and TRBJ1-2; D call uncertain. V lost 6 bases and J 5 bases, leaving 7 bases between the germline ends. Germline V gene data show CDR1 as MDHEN and CDR2 as SYDVKM. The CDR3 covers 11 residues. This chain's CDR3 is CASRRGYGYTF. DNA for the CDR3: TGTGCCAGCAGGCGGGGATATGGCTACACCTTC.

This chain uses TRBV2 with TRBJ2-1; maybe TRBD2 (5 bases). The CDR3 spans 15 residues. Germline loops: CDR1 SNHLY, CDR2 FYNNEI. The V gene lost 1 base and the J gene lost 2 bases, with 9 bases spanning the gap. CDR3 sequence: CASSEVGGAYNEQFF. The CDR3 bases are TGTGCCAGCAGTGAAGTTGGAGGCGCCTACAATGAGCAGTTCTTC.

The CDR3 sequence is CASSLGHTFPGNTIYF. Written as DNA, the CDR3 is TGCGCCAGCAGCTTGGGACACACGTTCCCTGGAAACACCATATATTTT. The genes are TRBV5-1 and TRBJ1-3, with D uncertain. Per germline, CDR1 SGHRS and CDR2 YFSETQ. The CDR3 loop spans 16 amino acids. V dropped 0 bases and J dropped 2 bases, with 12 bases sitting between them.

The chain links TRBV19 to TRBJ1-3; the match to TRBD1 covers 9 bases. V trimming: 3 bases; J trimming: 0 bases; junction bases outside the gene matches: 0. Germline V gene lookup returns CDR1 LNHDA and CDR2 SQIVND (reference sequence). The CDR3 loop spans 15 amino acids. The CDR3 is CASSMGQGSGNTIYF. The CDR3 DNA reads TGTGCCAGTAGTATGGGACAGGGCTCTGGAAACACCATATATTTT.

The chain uses TRBV7-2 and TRBJ2-7; 12 bases match TRBD1. The J segment lost 6 bases and the V segment lost 3 bases, leaving 0 bases of the junction unmatched. The CDR3 contains 13 residues. Germline-derived CDR1 and CDR2 are SGHTA and FQGNSA. The CDR3 region is CASSLGQGAEQYF. As DNA, the CDR3 is TGTGCCAGCAGCTTGGGACAGGGGGCCGAGCAGTACTTC.

The CDR3 coding sequence is TGTGCCAGCAGCCCCCCAGAAGGGGTTCGGGTGTTCTTC. Its translation is CASSPPEGVRVFF. The chain joins TRBV7-3 to TRBJ2-1; tentatively, D is TRBD1 (5 bases). Germline-derived CDR1 and CDR2 are SGHTA and FQGTGA. V lost 5 bases and J 15 bases, leaving 20 bases between the germline ends. The CDR3 runs 13 residues.

The chain combines TRBV25-1 with TRBJ2-7; a possible D gene is TRBD2 (5 bases). Deletions cut 5 bases from V and 9 bases from J, with 8 bases between. The CDR3 length is 10 residues. CDR1 MGHDK and CDR2 SYGVNS come from the germline V gene. The CDR3 reads CASSKGGQYF. The CDR3 nucleotides read TGTGCCAGCAGTAAAGGAGGGCAGTACTTC.

The chain has TRBV5-4 and TRBJ2-3; D ambiguous. With 0 bases removed from V and 6 bases from J, the gap between germline ends came to 8 bases. Germline loops: CDR1 SGHNT, CDR2 YYREEE (reference sequence). The CDR3 is 13 residues long. CDR3 amino acids: CASSLADGDTQYF. The CDR3 coding sequence is TGTGCCAGCAGCTTGGCCGACGGGGATACGCAGTATTTT.

The chain has TRBV4-1 and TRBJ1-2; D is ambiguous. Looked up from germline, CDR1 is MGHRA and CDR2 is YSYEKL. This CDR3 region has 15 residues. Trimming took 1 base from V and 1 from J, leaving 10 bases between them. DNA of the CDR3: TGCGCCAGCAGCCAAGCCTTGGAGGGTAACTATGGCTACACCTTC. Its protein is CASSQALEGNYGYTF.

The chain couples TRBV14 to TRBJ2-1; possibly TRBD2 for D (7 bases). This CDR3 is built from 16 residues. V lost 3 bases and J lost 3, with 15 bases in between. The V gene's germline CDR1 is SGHDN and CDR2 FVKESK. The CDR3 nucleotides are TGTGCCAGCAGCCAGGAGGGGGGGAGTTACTACAATGAGCAGTTCTTC. This gives the protein CASSQEGGSYYNEQFF.

The chain links TRBV19 to TRBJ2-1, with a possible D match to TRBD2 (6 bases). From germline, CDR1 is LNHDA and CDR2 SQIVND (reference sequence). V dropped 7 bases and J dropped 8 bases, with 21 bases sitting between them. This CDR3 has 15 residues. The CDR3 DNA reads TGTGCCAGTACCTCCCCCCTTAGACAGCGGGATGAGCAGTTCTTC. The encoded protein is CASTSPLRQRDEQFF.

This clone was found once. The rearrangement joins TRBV12-3 or TRBV12-4 to TRBJ2-7, with TRBD2 as a possible D gene (5 bases). Trimming cost V 2 bases and J 6 bases, with 11 bases left between them. CDR3 size: 13 residues. CDR3 loop: CASSLPPSFEQYF. CDR3 DNA: TGTGCCAGCAGTTTACCCCCTAGCTTCGAGCAGTACTTC.

V usage is TRBV27 and J usage is TRBJ2-7; TRBD1 is a possible D gene (6 bases). V dropped 5 bases and J dropped 2 bases, with 16 bases sitting between them. Germline V gene data show CDR1 as MNHEY and CDR2 as SMNVEV (reference sequence). The CDR3 sequence is 15 residues long. The CDR3 coding sequence is TGTGCCAGCAGTACATACGGGGACATGACCTACGAGCAGTACTTC. Translating gives CASSTYGDMTYEQYF.

The rearrangement links TRBV7-6 to TRBJ2-1, with 10 nucleotides matching TRBD2. J was trimmed by 4 bases and V by 3 bases; bases with no gene match: 3. The CDR3 runs 15 residues. Per the germline V gene, CDR1 is SGHVS and CDR2 is FNYEAQ. The CDR3: CASSFSSGGYNEQFF. DNA for the CDR3: TGTGCCAGCAGCTTTTCTAGCGGGGGTTACAATGAGCAGTTCTTC.

The V call is TRBV6-5, the J call TRBJ1-1; D not resolved. V lost 0 bases and J lost 0, with 8 bases in between. In germline, CDR1 is MNHEY, CDR2 SVGAGI. There are 15 residues in the CDR3. The CDR3 DNA reads as TGTGCCAGCAGTTACTCGATAGAAATGAACACTGAAGCTTTCTTT. Translated, it gives CASSYSIEMNTEAFF.

The rearrangement links TRBV20-1 to TRBJ1-2; the D is unclear. There are 13 residues in the CDR3. Trimming removed 3 bases from V and 4 bases from J, with 12 bases in between. Looked up from germline, CDR1 is DFQATT and CDR2 is SNEGSKA (reference sequence). DNA of the CDR3: TGCAGTGCTAGTCTCAGTCTTGCCTATGGCTACACCTTC. Translated, it gives CSASLSLAYGYTF.

This chain joins TRBV9 and TRBJ1-1; D gene ambiguous. Trimming removed 4 bases at V and 1 base at J, with 14 bases between. The CDR3 consists of 15 residues. Germline assignment: CDR1 SGDLS and CDR2 YYNGEE. CDR3 nucleotides: TGTGCCAGCAGCTCTGGACTCGGCCAGAACACTGAAGCTTTCTTT. It encodes CASSSGLGQNTEAFF. The complete variable domain, with remaining parts taken from reference TRBV9 and TRBJ1-1, reads DSGVTQTPKHLITATGQRVTLRCSPRSGDLSVYWYQQSLDQGLQFLIQYYNGEERAKGNILERFSAQQFPDLHSELNLSSLELGDSALYFCASSSGLGQNTEAFFGQGTRLTVV.

The J gene is TRBJ1-3, the V gene TRBV18; 9 positions match TRBD1. Trimming removed 2 bases from V and 0 bases from J; junction bases left unmatched: 2. The germline CDR1 and CDR2 sequences are KGHSH and LQKENI. The CDR3 is made up of 16 amino acids. Here the CDR3 DNA reads TGTGCCAGCTCACCAGGGACAGGGAGCTCTGGAAACACCATATATTTT. The encoded protein is CASSPGTGSSGNTIYF. Supplemented by reference TRBV18 and TRBJ1-3, the full variable domain reads NAGVMQNPRHLVRRRGQEARLRCSPMKGHSHVYWYRQLPEEGLKFMVYLQKENIIDESGMPKERFSAEFPKEGPSILRIQQVVRGDSAAYFCASSPGTGSSGNTIYFGEGSWLTVV.

The chain is built from TRBV28 and TRBJ1-2, with 7 bases matching TRBD1. The CDR3 length is 14 residues. Germline trimming cut 1 base from V and 3 bases from J; bases unmatched to any gene: 2. CDR1 MDHEN and CDR2 SYDVKM come from the germline V gene. In nucleotides, the CDR3 is TGTGCCAGCAGTTTATACAGGGGAGACTATGGCTACACCTTC. Its translation is CASSLYRGDYGYTF.

This rearrangement joins TRBV5-1 to TRBJ1-2; D might be TRBD1 (6 bases). Trimming took off 2 bases at V and 7 bases at J, with 12 bases between the two ends. Germline CDR1 and CDR2: SGHRS and YFSETQ. The CDR3 has 13 residues. This CDR3 is CASSFPGVGGYTF. In nucleotides, the CDR3 is TGCGCCAGCAGCTTTCCAGGGGTGGGTGGCTACACCTTC.

This clone was found once. The rearrangement links TRBV7-2 to TRBJ1-4; tentatively, D is TRBD1 (6 bases). The ends were cut back, 5 bases at V and 2 bases at J, with 12 bases in the middle. The germline CDR1 and CDR2 sequences are SGHTA and FQGNSA. The length of the CDR3 is 15 residues. The CDR3 loop is CASSLTQGTNEKLFF. The CDR3 nucleotides read TGTGCCAGCAGCCTAACTCAGGGGACTAATGAAAAACTGTTTTTT.

CDR3 DNA sequence: TGTGCCAGCAGCTATCCTAGCGGGAAGGGCAATGAGCAGTTCTTC. This gives the protein CASSYPSGKGNEQFF. J is TRBJ2-1 and V is TRBV11-2; TRBD2 matches at 9 bases. This CDR3 spans 15 amino acids. Trimming took 4 bases from V and 6 from J; bases not matched to a gene: 7. The germline V gene has CDR1 SGHAT and CDR2 FQNNGV.

The V and J genes are TRBV18 and TRBJ2-3; TRBD1 aligns across 9 bases. CDR1 KGHSH and CDR2 LQKENI come from the germline V gene. Trimming removed 8 bases from V and 0 bases from J; junction bases left unmatched: 6. The CDR3 spans 15 residues. CDR3 in DNA: TGTGCCAGCCTTTTCGGACAGGGGAGCACAGATACGCAGTATTTT. It encodes CASLFGQGSTDTQYF.

The chain links TRBV6-6 to TRBJ1-1, with D possibly TRBD1 on 5 matching bases. Germline V CDR1 and CDR2: MNHNY, SVGAGI (reference sequence). Trimming removed 5 bases from V and 0 bases from J, with 10 bases in between. The CDR3 extends over 14 amino acids. This CDR3 reads CASSVGVMNTEAFF. The CDR3 nucleotides read TGTGCCAGCAGTGTAGGGGTCATGAACACTGAAGCTTTCTTT.

The chain carries TRBV15 and TRBJ1-5; 8 bases are a match to TRBD1. Per germline, CDR1 LNHNV and CDR2 YYDKDF (reference sequence). This CDR3 has 16 residues. J lost 2 bases, V lost 3 bases, and 6 bases had no gene match. This chain's CDR3 is CATSRDRVIRNQPQHF. CDR3 sequence (DNA): TGTGCCACCAGCAGGGACAGGGTGATACGCAATCAGCCCCAGCATTTT. Using reference TRBV15 and TRBJ1-5 for the parts outside the CDR3, the full variable domain is DAMVIQNPRYQVTQFGKPVTLSCSQTLNHNVMYWYQQKSSQAPKLLFHYYDKDFNNEADTPDNFQSRRPNTSFCFLDIRSPGLGDTAMYLCATSRDRVIRNQPQHFGDGTRLSIL.